The TCR beta chain described here comes from a study of cytomegalovirus exposure and HLA in healthy donors. With regard to this clone: Its target is unknown.

The study's findings and limits: Rare TCR sequences predominated, though certain public TCRs were found in many donors. The study assumed roughly uniform donor sequencing depth for presence/absence analyses. Being productive about 87% or about 30% of the time was typical of most TCR beta V segments in an earlier analysis.

With 60 Vbeta and 13 Jbeta primers, the PCR was carried out. Only in-frame clones appear in the TCRdb table, and some are missing; sequencing was by immunoSEQ multiplex PCR. The sample contains 95,000 to 100,000 clones, roughly 79% of which appear only once. Between the trimmed V and J ends, which lost 0 bases and 2 bases, there was a span of 17 bases. Germline V gene sequence: CDR1 SGHDN, CDR2 FVKESK. The CDR3 spans 18 residues. This TCR derives from a woman aged 40-49 years in good health and CMV-seronegative. The sequenced material came from PBMCs. The gene calls are TRBV14 and TRBJ1-5; no clear D. Here the CDR3 DNA reads TGTGCCAGCAGCCAAGATCCACACGGGTCTTTTGGCAATCAGCCCCAGCATTTT. Residues: CASSQDPHGSFGNQPQHF.